Here is one T cell receptor (beta chain) with its context. The antigen it recognizes is unknown. Base qualities were left out, and no much larger clone turns up one base away. Additional DNA sequences in this sample encode the identical CDR3. Including cysteine and phenylalanine, the CDR3 has 15 amino acids. This entry keeps only the CDR3 DNA: 45 bases, framed from base 1. Germline trimming amounts to 5 bases on V and 0 bases on J, with 2 as the count of junction bases outside the gene matches. The germline V gene supplies CDR1 SGHNT and CDR2 YENEEA. Using the deep immunoSEQ assay, multiplex PCR amplified TCR CDR3 regions from genomic DNA. For each cell subset, the extracted genomic DNA was distributed evenly across all wells of several immunoSEQ 96-well plates, and each plate served as one replicate. For sorted subsets, each replicate PCR was loaded with around 220 ng genomic DNA, equivalent to 30,000 or so T cell genomes. The purified libraries were quantified using a Qubit 3.0 fluorometer, sized with a Bioanalyzer 2100, and then quantified again using the KAPA Library Quantification kit. Every immunoSEQ 96-well plate was sequenced on a separate single-read 150-cycle Illumina NextSeq 550 flow cell. On the study's bioinformatics: Because the immunoSEQ output held only junctional sequences and lacked quality scores, the filtering could not match the filtering applied to full-length reads. To assign V/J genes and CDR3, sequences were annotated against IMGT germline references using PyIR, a Python wrapper for IgBLAST v1.9. Any read was removed if the V/J assignment was weak (E-value above 1e-6), the CDR3 was missing, or the read contained stop codons, out-of-frame junctions, or ambiguous translated residues. V3J clonotypes were defined as sequences sharing the same inferred V gene, J gene, and CDR3 amino acid sequence. Percentage overlap between repertoires was calculated by dividing the number of shared unique clonotypes by the size of the smaller repertoire. Richness of each repertoire was evaluated using RTK rarefaction, the Chao1 estimator, and Recon v2.1 estimates of unobserved clonotypes. For all TCRbeta clonotypes obtained by the gDNA method from several donors, generation probabilities were computed with OLGA. TCRdb took this table from immuneACCESS and kept in-frame rearrangements with V and J called. Such tables lack part of the clones; where checked against another copy, unresolved V genes explain under half of the gap, and the rest is unexplained. That table furnishes V, J and clone size, whereas the DNA furnished D and trimming. In all, the sample holds roughly 2.5 million clones, and around nine tenths of those were seen once. The top ten clonotypes cover about 0.13% of the sample.

This sample was taken from a study of shared clonotypes between healthy human individuals (dated by TCRdb to about 2020). In terms of the full investigation: The cohort comprised a couple of women and a few men aged 18 to 49 years. For each donor, three plates each were used for CD4 naive and CD4 memory, two plates were used for CD8 naive, and one plate was used for CD8 memory. To estimate repertoire size and how much clonotypes are shared between individuals, the study performed deep sequencing of blood TCR repertoires from 4 to 6 healthy adults. Libraries were prepared and TCR repertoires were sequenced by different laboratories using diverse techniques, in order to increase sequencing depth and limit assay-specific biases. Between about 0.85 and 10 billion PBMCs per donor were obtained by leukapheresis. General findings and caveats noted by the study authors: Around 5% of naive CD4, 3.5% of naive CD8, about 2.4% of memory CD4, and about 0.4% of memory CD8 clonotypes were shared across four donors. Because the study included only a small number of donors, the genetic and exposure-history diversity represented was limited. Naive subsets generally had larger estimated clonotype richness than memory subsets. Incomplete sequencing was indicated by rarefaction of sorted-subset datasets, despite the large sequencing depth. Pairwise subsampling indicated that sequencing depth was expected to affect the degree of clonotype sharing among donors. Compared with non-shared clonotypes, the clonotypes found in all four sorted-subset donors had higher generation probabilities. Sampling was restricted to blood, and TCR repertoires in tissue are likely to differ from TCR repertoires in blood.

Donors were healthy HIV-negative adults with no recently reported acute infections or vaccinations. Every donor was a Caucasian adult residing in Nashville, Tennessee, USA. CD4+ T cells were enriched through magnetic negative selection, after which naive cells were positively selected on CD45RA and the remaining negative fraction served as the memory subset. Blood was obtained by leukapheresis, after which PBMCs were separated by Ficoll-Histopaque density gradient centrifugation and cryopreserved in liquid nitrogen vapor phase. Analytical flow cytometry was used to check the purity and quantity of every magnetically sorted T cell population. Each sorted fraction had its genomic DNA isolated and then quantified by UV absorbance on a Nanodrop 2000c.

The sample taken for sequencing was naive CD4+ T cells sorted from blood. The cell subset or site label, read with the paper, signifies: CD45RA+ positively selected. The sequence derives from a man younger than 30 in good health. In this chain, TRBV11-3 is recombined with TRBJ2-1, and 9 junction bases match TRBD2. CDR3 region: CASSLSGGSYNEQFF. The DNA sequence is given as TGTGCCAGCAGCCTTAGCGGGGGCTCCTACAATGAGCAGTTCTTC. Joined to the reference TRBV11-3 and TRBJ2-1 proteins, this CDR3 gives the full variable domain: EAGVVQSPRYKIIEKKQPVAFWCNPISGHNTLYWYLQNLGQGPELLIRYENEEAVDDSQLPKDRFSAERLKGVDSTLKIQPAELGDSAVYLCASSLSGGSYNEQFFGPGTRLTVL.